Here is one TCR beta chain with its context. There is no known antigen for this receptor. The sample holds no much larger clone one base away, and base qualities are not on file. This entry comes from a study of CD8 T cells in Susac syndrome (dated by TCRdb to the late 2010s). About the study as a whole: Repertoire sequencing was used to test whether CD8+ T cell activation and differentiation in Susac syndrome was antigen driven. CD8+ T cell repertoire clonality was compared between 11 to 12 healthy donors, some 14 Susac syndrome patients and around 15 multiple sclerosis patients. The investigation overall reported the following: The number of individuals in the TCR sequencing and HLA analysis was acknowledged as relatively small.

From the cysteine up to the phenylalanine, the CDR3 has a length of 19 residues. Only CDR3 DNA is held: 57 bases, read in frame from base 1. The germline V gene provides CDR1 WSHSY and CDR2 SAAADI. V sheds 2 bases and J sheds 7 bases, leaving 29 bases between their ends. RNA was extracted using the RNeasy kit, and about 0.5 to 1 ug of the RNA was reverse transcribed with random hexamers. TCR beta CDR3 regions were amplified with the immunoSEQ multiplex PCR assay covering 54 Vbeta and 13 Jbeta segments. PCR amplification bias was corrected using a synthetic template baseline for primer optimization and computational correction. In the source study's methods: Only productive sequences were kept, with reads annotated to V, D and J genes according to IMGT and analyzed in immunoSEQ Analyzer. To calculate clonality, Shannon entropy was normalized by log2 of the number of productive unique sequences and then subtracted from one. For each patient and control, public and private clones were evaluated among the 100 most prevalent clones. Clones were defined as Susac-specific if absent from the healthy and MS cohorts, from approximately 1,100 published viral clones and from other ImmuneACCESS disease sequences. Using fastp at Q25 and MiXCR, TCRdb reprocessed the public reads and kept productive beta chains. Rows are combined by CDR3 protein, so each entry shows the most common genes and DNA. These V and J calls originate from TCRdb's pipeline instead of the authors' own analysis. This sample holds some 76,000 distinct CDR3 sequences; over 75% were observed only once. Roughly 0.49% of the sample lies in the top ten.

High-throughput TCR beta sequencing profiled peripheral blood CD8+ and CD4+ T cells from healthy donors, Susac syndrome patients and multiple sclerosis patients. Multiple sclerosis controls were treatment-naive patients with stable or active relapsing-remitting disease fulfilling revised McDonald criteria. Bulk CD8+ and CD4+ T cells were purified by magnetic negative isolation, while CD8+ TEMRA cells were enriched using FACS. Blood was collected in EDTA tubes and processed within 24 hours, with PBMCs isolated through density gradient centrifugation. PBMCs destined for TCR sequencing were cryopreserved in liquid nitrogen and later thawed in a 37 °C water bath. Purity of sorted or isolated CD4+, CD8+ and CD8+ TEMRA cells was at least 90%.

The rearrangement combines TRBV10-2 with TRBJ1-2; TRBD1 is a possible D gene, resting on 5 matching bases. The receptor's source is a human donor with multiple sclerosis. Sequenced material: CD8+ T cells from PBMCs. The CDR3: CASSEPKLRVDRFQLGYTF. DNA sequence: TGCGCCAGCAGTGAGCCCAAACTGCGGGTTGACAGATTTCAACTTGGCTACACCTTC.